At least ten counts were recorded for the clone carrying this T cell receptor beta chain. Its target is not known. This CDR3 comprises 14 residues. Trimming removed 7 bases from V and 5 bases from J; junction bases left unmatched: 5. Germline lookup yields CDR1 SGHRS and CDR2 YFSETQ. Template material for amplifying TCR beta CDR3 regions consisted of RNA transcripts. First-round RT-PCR targeting the TCR CDR3 was performed with the HTBI primer set. MiXCR was run by TCRdb on the multiplex PCR reads, yielding one entry per CDR3 protein. This repertoire shows over 500,000 distinct CDR3 sequences, about a sixth found once; its top ten account for around 17%. This specimen belongs to a study of T cells in Graves' hyperthyroidism and ophthalmopathy. Study as a whole: Peripheral blood draws took place at initial diagnosis, ahead of any treatment.

Whole-study findings and limits: Ophthalmopathy and stable hyperthyroidism were separated by a 13 V-J model.

Uncontrolled infection, other autoimmune disease, pregnancy or lactation excluded patients. Diagnosis relied on clinical symptoms, serum thyroxine and TRAb, thyroid ultrasound and orbital computed tomography. This clonotype originated in a woman in her late teens or twenties with Graves' ophthalmopathy. The chain links TRBV5-1 to TRBJ2-1, with 11 bases matching TRBD2. The sequencing sample was made of blood. The CDR3 loop reads CASQLAGADNEQFF. The CDR3, as DNA: TGCGCCAGCCAACTAGCGGGAGCCGACAATGAGCAGTTCTTC.